This T cell receptor (beta chain) was obtained from a study of immune characterization of retroperitoneal liposarcoma. TCRdb reprocessed the PCR reads with MiXCR, giving one entry per CDR3 protein. The profile shows several thousand distinct CDR3 sequences, around 40% of them singletons. Trimming cost V 5 bases and J 2 bases; bases outside gene matches: 4. The germline V gene has CDR1 SGHTA and CDR2 FQGNSA. The CDR3 is 15 residues long. Material for sequencing was tumor tissue. The gene calls are TRBV7-2 and TRBJ2-1; 9 nucleotides line up with TRBD1. This TCR came from a male donor with retroperitoneal liposarcoma. The CDR3 protein is CASSADRGAYNEQFF. In DNA, the CDR3 is TGTGCCAGCAGCGCCGACAGGGGGGCCTACAATGAGCAGTTCTTC.